This paragraph covers one TCR beta chain sequence. Its specificity is unknown. These data belong to a study of T cell responses to AZD1222 COVID-19 vaccine. Produced via immunoSEQ multiplex PCR; TCRdb's table is partial and in-frame only. Of 150,000 to 200,000 clones listed, 93% are singletons. Overall study findings and caveats: Females made up more of the donors, who were largely white British, and clonal diversity may have come out too low. Spike-spanning, vaccine-associated CD4 TCRs were dominant at 160-218 and 743-854.

The sample here was peripheral blood, taken on day 0 of AZD1222 vaccination. This sequence originates from an adult in good health.

The CDR3, as DNA: TGCGCCAGCAGCCAAACCTCGACGACCTGGCCCTACGAGCAGTACTTC. Translated, it gives CASSQTSTTWPYEQYF. The J gene is TRBJ2-7, the V gene TRBV5-1; D remains unclear. Germline-derived CDR1 and CDR2 are SGHRS and YFSETQ. The CDR3 has 16 residues. V was pared by 4 bases and J by 2 bases, with 19 bases between.